One TCR beta chain is described in this entry. The target antigen is unknown. The CDR3 regions of TCR beta were amplified from RNA transcripts. TCR CDR3 regions were first amplified by RT-PCR with HTBI primers. TCRdb re-called the multiplex PCR reads through MiXCR, storing one row per CDR3 protein. The table records 250,000 to 300,000 distinct CDR3 sequences, about 14% of them present only once. This entry is derived from a study of T cells in Graves' hyperthyroidism and ophthalmopathy. Turning to the study itself: Initial diagnosis, before any treatment, was when peripheral blood was collected. Study results and caveats: A model built on 13 V-J features separated ophthalmopathy from stable hyperthyroidism.

Patients aged 18 to 65 with hyperthyroidism were newly diagnosed, with duration under 2 months. The blood sample was taken at first hyperthyroidism diagnosis, before any ophthalmopathy symptoms. The junction had 7 bases not matched to a gene; V was cut back by 2 bases and J by 10 bases. CDR3 length equals 13 residues. Germline assignment: CDR1 MNHEY and CDR2 SVGAGI. This sequence originates from a woman in her 40s with Graves' hyperthyroidism that later progressed to Graves' ophthalmopathy. Sequencing was done on a sample of blood. The chain couples TRBV6-5 to TRBJ2-5; TRBD1 aligns across 7 bases. CDR3 sequence reads: CASSYLTGLDQYF. The CDR3 bases are TGTGCCAGCAGTTACCTGACAGGGTTGGACCAGTACTTC.